This record looks at one T cell receptor (beta chain) sequence and its context. Its specificity is not known. The V end was cut by 3 bases, the J end by 2 bases, with 14 bases between. From germline, CDR1 is KGHSH and CDR2 LQKENI. The CDR3 runs 16 residues. Using immunoSEQ multiplex PCR, the repertoire was profiled, and TCRdb retains in-frame clones only, with some absent. This table holds roughly 89,000 clones, roughly 90% found once. This entry belongs to a study of graft-versus-host responses after intestinal transplantation. Across the study: Anti-thymocyte globulin was used for induction in all recipients, who then took tacrolimus and steroids for about three years.

The study, taken as a whole, reports: GvH clones occurred in recipient marrow; some first appeared in ileum or blood. Graft-donor T cell macrochimerism coincided with high graft-versus-host to host-versus-graft clonal ratios in allografts.

The sequencing used unstimulated CD4+ T cells sorted from spleen or lymph node cells, collected before intestinal transplant. This sequence was found in a human donor who received an intestinal transplant. V gene TRBV18 combines with J gene TRBJ2-4; perhaps TRBD1 as D (5 bases). As DNA, the CDR3 is TGTGCCAGCTCACCTCCGGAAGGGGCCCCCAAAAACATTCAGTACTTC. Amino acids: CASSPPEGAPKNIQYF.